The present entry profiles one TCR beta chain with its context. Generated by immunoSEQ multiplex PCR, the TCRdb table keeps only in-frame clones and is missing some. The sample yields 140,000 or so clones, about four fifths seen once. The record originates from a study of blood T cell repertoires in COVID-19. The wider study: Samples came from the United States, Italy and Spain, spanning acute and convalescent COVID-19. The cDNA or gDNA used as material had been derived from T cells, B-cell-depleted T cells, or PBMCs.

The germline CDR1 and CDR2 sequences are MGHRA and YSYEKL. CDR3 length: 16 amino acids. Between the trimmed V and J ends, which lost 4 bases and 7 bases, there was a span of 22 bases. Cohorts were assigned according to the clinical history that participants reported. Participants in the exposed group had met a COVID-19 case in the 2 weeks before joining the study. The sample consisted of PBMCs or T cells enriched from blood (not recorded which). The chain links TRBV4-1 to TRBJ1-2; D is unclear. This TCR came from a woman in her late teens or twenties who had been exposed to COVID-19. CDR3 residues: CASSPKVVSGIRGYTF. Here the CDR3 DNA reads TGCGCCAGCAGCCCGAAAGTTGTGTCAGGTATCCGTGGCTACACCTTC.